These T cell receptor beta chains were read from a single sample in a study of CD8+ T cells in alopecia areata. Profiling relied on immunoSEQ multiplex PCR, and the TCRdb table lists in-frame clones only, not all of them. The table includes roughly 180,000 clones, 40% to 65% detected once. This sample comprised CD8+ T cells sorted from blood, obtained at week 24, from a patient treated with tofacitinib. Receptors originate from a human donor with alopecia areata. The CDR3 runs from the conserved cysteine through the conserved F or W. The order of the fields is J gene, CDR3 length, clone size, V gene, D gene, CDR3 DNA, CDR3 protein. D genes are given only for firm matches. A row's size may be missing; if present it is once, few, many or a size class.

TRBJ1-2,13,-,TRBV7-3,-,TGTGCCAGCAGCTTAATGAATGGCTATGGCTACACCTTC,CASSLMNGYGYTF
TRBJ1-2,12,-,TRBV29-1,-,TGCAGCGCTAGGGATAGTAGGTCTGGCTACACCTTC,CSARDSRSGYTF
TRBJ2-1,13,-,TRBV30,TRBD2,TGTGCCTGGAGTAGGACTAGCGCCGATGAGCAGTTCTTC,CAWSRTSADEQFF
TRBJ2-3,14,-,TRBV25-1,-,TGTGCCAGCAGTGAATACAGATTTGGGGATACGCAGTATTTT,CASSEYRFGDTQYF
TRBJ2-3,19,few,TRBV27,TRBD2,TGTGCCAGCAGTTTACAGGTTTCAAGGGCGGGGGGGACCACAGATACGCAGTATTTT,CASSLQVSRAGGTTDTQYF
TRBJ2-7,13,-,TRBV5-1,TRBD1,TGCGCCAGCACCGATGAAACAGGGGCCGAGCAGTACTTC,CASTDETGAEQYF
TRBJ2-1,17,medium-sized,TRBV11-2,TRBD2,TGTGCCAGCAGCCTAAAACCATTGGGGACTAGCCGCAATGAGCAGTTCTTC,CASSLKPLGTSRNEQFF
TRBJ2-2,14,-,TRBV10-2,-,TGCGCCAGCAGTCTCGGGACGGGCACCGGGGAGCTGTTTTTT,CASSLGTGTGELFF
TRBJ2-7,11,-,TRBV29-1,-,TGCAGCGTTGAGCAGGGTTACGAGCAGTACTTC,CSVEQGYEQYF
TRBJ1-1,12,-,TRBV10-3,-,TGTGCCATCAGTGAGTCCGGGACTGAAGCTTTCTTT,CAISESGTEAFF
TRBJ1-2,16,few,TRBV7-9,-,TGTGCCAGCAGTACTAGGCTCTCAGAGACTGTCTATGGCTACACCTTC,CASSTRLSETVYGYTF
TRBJ2-7,15,few,TRBV4-1,-,TGCGCCAGCAGCCAAGGGTTACGGGGAATTTACGAGCAGTACTTC,CASSQGLRGIYEQYF
TRBJ2-2,13,-,TRBV19,-,TGTGCCAGTAGTTGGGGCTCGGGCGGGGAGCTGTTTTTT,CASSWGSGGELFF
TRBJ1-2,12,-,TRBV10-3,-,TGTGCCATCAGTGAGGTTGCGGAGGGCTACACCTTC,CAISEVAEGYTF
TRBJ2-3,16,-,TRBV11-2,-,TGTGCCAGCAGCCCACGATACAGGGCAGAAACAGATACGCAGTATTTT,CASSPRYRAETDTQYF
TRBJ1-1,14,-,TRBV4-1,-,TGCGCCAGCAGCCAAGGAGCAGGGAACACTGAAGCTTTCTTT,CASSQGAGNTEAFF
TRBJ1-1,12,-,TRBV7-9,-,TGTGCCAGCAGCTTCGAGGGGACTGAAGCTTTCTTT,CASSFEGTEAFF
TRBJ2-1,16,-,TRBV23-1,-,TGCGCCAGCAAATCGGGGTCAGCCCGAAATTACAATGAGCAGTTCTTC,CASKSGSARNYNEQFF
TRBJ1-6,13,-,TRBV10-2,TRBD1,TGCGCCAGCAGTTACTACGGGACAGAGGCCCTCCACTTT,CASSYYGTEALHF
TRBJ2-1,15,-,TRBV9,-,TGTGCCAGCAGCGTAGCTGGGGGGCGGCACAATGAGCAGTTCTTC,CASSVAGGRHNEQFF
TRBJ2-7,13,few,TRBV6-1,-,TGTGCCAGCAGTCCACAGACAGATTACGAGCAGTACTTC,CASSPQTDYEQYF
TRBJ2-3,16,-,TRBV10-3,-,TGTGCCATCAGTGAGTCATCCGGCGGGGGCACAGATACGCAGTATTTT,CAISESSGGGTDTQYF
TRBJ2-5,12,-,TRBV7-9,-,TGTGCCAGCAGCGAGGTTGGAGAGACCCAGTACTTC,CASSEVGETQYF
TRBJ2-6,14,-,TRBV7-9,-,TGTGCCAGCAGCCGTTCAGTTGGGGCCAACGTCCTGACTTTC,CASSRSVGANVLTF
TRBJ1-2,16,many,TRBV19,-,-,CASTPYILEGVSGYTF
TRBJ2-2,13,-,TRBV11-2,-,TGTGCCAGCCGTAGGGGTTTGGCCGGGGAGCTGTTTTTT,CASRRGLAGELFF
TRBJ2-1,13,few,TRBV5-1,-,TGCGCCAGCAGCTTGTCTAGGAGGGATGAGCAGTTCTTC,CASSLSRRDEQFF
TRBJ2-3,15,-,TRBV28,-,TGTGCCAGCAGTTTAAACAGGGTTCTCACAGATACGCAGTATTTT,CASSLNRVLTDTQYF
TRBJ2-1,15,-,TRBV4-3,TRBD2,TGCGCCAGCAGCCAAGGACTAGCGGGGGGTTATGAGCAGTTCTTC,CASSQGLAGGYEQFF
TRBJ2-3,14,-,TRBV11-2,-,TGTGCCAGCAGCTTAGGGGGGGCCGAAGATACGCAGTATTTT,CASSLGGAEDTQYF
TRBJ2-1,13,-,TRBV6-5,-,TGTGCCAGCAGTTACTCATTGGGGGTTGAGCAGTTCTTC,CASSYSLGVEQFF
TRBJ2-2,15,-,TRBV4-3,-,TGCGCCAGCAGCCAAGATCGCAGACTAACCGGGGAGCTGTTTTTT,CASSQDRRLTGELFF
TRBJ1-1,12,few,TRBV5-6,-,TGTGCCAGCAGCTTGGCCAGCACTGAAGCTTTCTTT,CASSLASTEAFF
TRBJ2-1,15,-,TRBV29-1,TRBD2,TGCAGCGTGCCTACTACTAGCGGGGGTCGGGATGAGCAGTTCTTC,CSVPTTSGGRDEQFF
TRBJ2-6,13,-,TRBV29-1,-,TGCAGCGTTGGCAGCTCTGGGGCCAACGTCCTGACTTTC,CSVGSSGANVLTF
TRBJ1-6,13,few,TRBV29-1,TRBD1,TGCAGCGCAAGGACAGGGGGCTCTTCACCCCTCCACTTT,CSARTGGSSPLHF
TRBJ2-7,14,-,TRBV14,-,TGTGCCAGCAGCCCGGACCGGAGGGGATACGAGCAGTACTTC,CASSPDRRGYEQYF
TRBJ2-7,13,-,TRBV27,-,TGTGCCAGCAGTCCTTCCAGACTGGGAGAGCAGTACTTC,CASSPSRLGEQYF
TRBJ2-7,16,-,TRBV13,TRBD2,TGTGCCAGCAGCTCAATGGCAGCGGGGGGGAACTACGAGCAGTACTTC,CASSSMAAGGNYEQYF
TRBJ2-3,13,few,TRBV30,TRBD2,TGTGCCTGGGGCCGCGGGGGTTCTGATACGCAGTATTTT,CAWGRGGSDTQYF
TRBJ2-1,16,-,TRBV7-2,TRBD2,TGTGCCAGCAGCTTAGCGCGGGGGGGGCCGTGGAATGAGCAGTTCTTC,CASSLARGGPWNEQFF